The clone carrying this T cell receptor (beta chain) was found once. Antigen unknown. A much larger clone lies a single base off, so this may be a read error. Lacking the conserved final phenylalanine or tryptophan, this CDR3 likely reflects a read error. As to time point: sample taken at primary tumor resection. Donors were around 70 untreated early-stage non-small cell lung cancer patients. Unsorted whole RNA of tumor, nontumor lung or frozen PBMC was sequenced. A unique molecular identifier was attached to every TCR cDNA molecule. TCRdb re-called the 5' RACE reads with MiXCR, one entry per CDR3 protein. Counted here are around 41,000 distinct CDR3 sequences, nearly 7% occurring once; the ten biggest clones make up about 45%. The sample comes from a study of spatial heterogeneity in lung cancer. Trimming left V 6 bases short and J 1 base short, with 15 bases between. Germline V gene sequence: CDR1 MGHDK, CDR2 SYGVNS. This CDR3 is 15 amino acids long.

Study-wide findings and caveats: In blood, ubiquitous expanded tumor TCRs appeared more at resection than follow-up.

The sample in question was PBMCs, obtained at surgery. This receptor was taken from a female donor with early-stage non-small cell lung cancer. The chain has TRBV25-1 and TRBJ1-1; tentatively, D is TRBD1 (5 bases). CDR3 protein: CASRKDRGQNTEAFV. CDR3 DNA sequence: TGTGCCAGCAGAAAGGATCGAGGACAGAACACTGAAGCTTTCGTT.